These 14 T cell receptor beta chains originate from one sample sequenced in a study of blood T cell repertoires in COVID-19. The assay was immunoSEQ multiplex PCR, and TCRdb's table has in-frame clones only and misses some. The sample carries some 25,000 clones, roughly 89% recorded once. Sequenced material: peripheral blood. These TCRs come from a man between 70 and 80 years old with COVID-19, enrolled during active disease.

The chain recombines TRBV18 with TRBJ1-1, with D possibly being TRBD1 (5 bases). The CDR3 covers 15 residues. Germline V gene data show CDR1 as KGHSH and CDR2 as LQKENI. V was clipped by 5 bases and J by 1 base, with 14 bases between them. The CDR3 nucleotides are TGTGCCAGCTCATCCGCCGGGACTCCGAACACTGAAGCTTTCTTT. The encoded protein is CASSSAGTPNTEAFF.

This sequence joins TRBV18 and TRBJ1-2; D is ambiguous. The CDR3 is 13 residues long. CDR1 and CDR2 from the germline V gene are KGHSH and LQKENI. V was shortened by 2 bases and J by 2 bases, with 6 bases between the two germline ends. For the CDR3, the DNA is TGTGCCAGCTCACCAGAGCGAAACTATGGCTACACCTTC. It encodes CASSPERNYGYTF.

The chain combines TRBV7-6 with TRBJ2-3; D perhaps matches TRBD1 (6 bases). The CDR3 consists of 16 residues. The germline V and J ends were trimmed by 5 bases and 2 bases, with 17 bases remaining between them. Germline CDR1 is SGHVS and CDR2 is FNYEAQ. The DNA of the CDR3 is TGTGCCAGCAGCCTATTACTGACAGGACACACAGATACGCAGTATTTT. It specifies CASSLLLTGHTDTQYF.

V usage is TRBV14 and J usage is TRBJ2-7; TRBD2 aligns across 13 bases. The length of the CDR3 is 19 residues. Germline assignment: CDR1 SGHDN and CDR2 FVKESK. After removal of 6 bases from V and 2 bases from J, the junction contained 16 bases not matched to a gene. In nucleotides, the CDR3 is TGTGCCAGCAGTCTTACTGTGGGGACTAGCGGGGATCCCCCCTACGAGCAGTACTTC. It translates to CASSLTVGTSGDPPYEQYF.

CDR3 nucleotides: TGTGCCAGCAGTCGGAACACCGGGGAGCTGTTTTTT. Translating gives CASSRNTGELFF. The V gene is TRBV11-2, the J gene TRBJ2-2; no clear D gene. Germline V gene data show CDR1 as SGHAT and CDR2 as FQNNGV. Trimming shortened V by 6 bases and J by 1 base, and 3 bases separated the two germline ends. The CDR3 extends over 12 amino acids.

V gene TRBV19 combines with J gene TRBJ2-3; no clear D gene. Trimming cost V 1 base and J 4 bases, with 6 bases left between them. This CDR3 comprises 13 residues. CDR1 is LNHDA and CDR2 is SQIVND in the germline V gene (reference sequence). The CDR3 here is CASSIGLADTQYF. The DNA of the CDR3 is TGTGCCAGTAGTATAGGTCTCGCAGATACGCAGTATTTT. Based on the CDR3 plus reference TRBV19 and TRBJ2-3, the full variable domain is DGGITQSPKYLFRKEGQNVTLSCEQNLNHDAMYWYRQDPGQGLRLIYYSQIVNDFQKGDIAEGYSVSREKKESFPLTVTSAQKNPTAFYLCASSIGLADTQYFGPGTRLTVL.

The chain joins TRBV29-1 to TRBJ1-2; weak D call: TRBD1 (6 bases). Germline values: CDR1 SQVTM, CDR2 ANQGSEA. V dropped 7 bases and J dropped 0 bases, with 18 bases sitting between them. This CDR3 has 15 amino acids. The CDR3 DNA reads TGCAGCGCCTTGGCCCAGGGACAACCTAACTATGGCTACACCTTC. This sequence encodes CSALAQGQPNYGYTF. Combining the CDR3 with reference TRBV29-1 and TRBJ1-2 gives the whole variable domain SAVISQKPSRDICQRGTSLTIQCQVDSQVTMMFWYRQQPGQSLTLIATANQGSEATYESGFVIDKFPISRPNLTFSTLTVSNMSPEDSSIYLCSALAQGQPNYGYTFGSGTRLTVV.

The chain employs TRBV4-2 and TRBJ1-3; TRBD1 is a possible D gene (5 bases). Trimming removed 0 bases from V and 1 base from J, with 7 bases in between. This CDR3 has 15 amino acids. Germline CDR1 LGHNA, CDR2 YNFKEQ. The CDR3 reads CASSQEGGSGNTIYF. Here the CDR3 DNA reads TGTGCCAGCAGCCAAGAGGGGGGGTCTGGAAACACCATATATTTT.

This clone was counted once. As DNA, the CDR3 is TGTGCCAGCAGCTTGTCGAGGTCTCGCTATGGCTACACCTTC. Translated, it gives CASSLSRSRYGYTF. The genes are TRBV13 and TRBJ1-2; no reliable D call. V lost 3 bases and J lost 4, with 12 bases in between. This CDR3 is 14 amino acids long. Germline CDR1 and CDR2: PRHDT and FYEKMQ (reference sequence).

The chain recombines TRBV11-2 with TRBJ2-3, with 7 bases matching TRBD2. Germline assignment: CDR1 SGHAT and CDR2 FQNNGV. V trimming: 5 bases; J trimming: 3 bases; junction bases outside the gene matches: 14. This CDR3 region has 17 residues. CDR3 in amino acids: CASSMYSGGMITDTQYF. CDR3 in DNA: TGTGCCAGCAGCATGTATTCGGGGGGTATGATTACAGATACGCAGTATTTT.

This clone was observed a handful of times. The genes are TRBV29-1 and TRBJ2-1; TRBD2 might be the D (5 bases). The CDR3 has 15 residues. V lost 4 bases, J lost 1 base, and 14 bases lay in between. Germline V gene sequence: CDR1 SQVTM, CDR2 ANQGSEA. The CDR3 DNA follows: TGCAGCGTTGTACGGTCAACTAGTTCCTACAATGAGCAGTTCTTC. Translated: CSVVRSTSSYNEQFF.

The CDR3 region is CASSQDLGGGGQTQYF. CDR3 DNA sequence: TGTGCCAGCAGCCAAGATTTGGGAGGCGGGGGGCAGACCCAGTACTTC. The chain links TRBV3-1 (or the pseudogene TRBV3-2) to TRBJ2-5, with 8 bases that match TRBD2. The germline gives CDR1 LGHDT, CDR2 YNNKEL (reference sequence). The CDR3 totals 16 residues. V was pared by 0 bases and J by 6 bases, with 9 bases of the junction left unmatched.

V and J are TRBV5-6 and TRBJ1-4, with D possibly matching TRBD1 (5 bases). The germline V gene encodes CDR1 SGHDT and CDR2 YYEEEE. V was clipped by 4 bases and J by 3 bases, with 10 bases between them. The CDR3 runs to 14 residues. The CDR3 region has the DNA TGTGCCAGCAGCGCCAGGGCGCCTAATGAAAAACTGTTTTTT. Protein product: CASSARAPNEKLFF.

The V gene is TRBV5-6, the J gene TRBJ2-7; a possible D gene is TRBD2 (5 bases). V lost 4 bases to trimming and J lost 0 bases, with 8 bases between them. The CDR3 runs 13 residues. Germline V gives CDR1 SGHDT, CDR2 YYEEEE. The CDR3 sequence: CASSLRDSYEQYF. The CDR3 DNA sequence: TGTGCCAGCAGCCTCCGGGACTCCTACGAGCAGTACTTC.